Below, 8 T cell receptor beta chains from the same sample are listed, as sequenced in a study of blood T cell repertoires in COVID-19. Assay: immunoSEQ multiplex PCR; the TCRdb copy retains only in-frame clones and omits some. The data show some 16,000 clones, around 86% seen once. The sample was peripheral blood. The receptors shown here come from a human donor in a cohort sampled during active COVID-19.

J is TRBJ1-1 and V is TRBV7-9, with D unresolved. Per the germline V gene, CDR1 is SEHNR and CDR2 is FQNEAQ (reference sequence). This CDR3 has 14 residues. Deletions cut 4 bases from V and 6 bases from J, with 15 bases between. CDR3 bases: TGTGCCAGCAGCTCCATTCGAGGGAGAGCTGAAGCTTTCTTT. Translated, it gives CASSSIRGRAEAFF.

By its share, this clone is large. The V gene is TRBV3-1 (or the pseudogene TRBV3-2), the J gene TRBJ1-3; TRBD1 matches 8 bases. Germline V gene sequence: CDR1 LGHDT, CDR2 YNNKEL (reference sequence). J lost 3 bases, V lost 6 bases, and 1 base had no gene match. The CDR3 is made up of 13 amino acids. CDR3 region: CASSDRGGNTIYF. The CDR3 region has the DNA TGTGCCAGCAGTGACAGGGGTGGAAACACCATATATTTT.

The chain is built from TRBV9 and TRBJ2-1; 7 positions match TRBD2. J lost 3 bases, V lost 0 bases, and 9 bases had no gene match. The CDR3 contains 17 residues. CDR1 is SGDLS and CDR2 is YYNGEE in the germline V gene. CDR3 loop: CASSVAQLRGGYNEQFF. In DNA, the CDR3 is TGTGCCAGCAGCGTAGCCCAACTCCGCGGGGGCTACAATGAGCAGTTCTTC.

This chain links TRBV6-4 with TRBJ1-2; 8 nucleotides align to TRBD1. The CDR3 has 17 residues. Germline V gives CDR1 MRHNA, CDR2 SNTAGT. The V and J ends lost 6 bases and 3 bases, in that order; junction bases with no gene match: 15. The CDR3 here is CASRGGGVTGQDYGYTF. CDR3 DNA: TGTGCCAGCAGAGGGGGGGGAGTAACGGGACAGGACTATGGCTACACCTTC.

The table lists this clone with a count of one. The chain links TRBV6-6 to TRBJ2-7; D might be TRBD1 (5 bases). Germline V gene lookup returns CDR1 MNHNY and CDR2 SVGAGI (reference sequence). This CDR3 region has 14 residues. Trimming removed 2 bases at V and 1 base at J, with 9 bases between. The CDR3 sequence: CASSYGDRSYEQYF. The CDR3 DNA follows: TGTGCCAGCAGTTACGGCGACAGATCCTACGAGCAGTACTTC.

V is TRBV27 and J is TRBJ2-7; D unresolved. Germline V CDR1 and CDR2: MNHEY, SMNVEV (reference sequence). This CDR3 is built from 14 residues. V lost 2 bases and J 3 bases, leaving 11 bases between the germline ends. The CDR3: CASSLGQLRYEQYF. The CDR3 DNA sequence: TGTGCCAGCAGTTTAGGGCAGCTACGCTACGAGCAGTACTTC.

V and J are TRBV6-2 or TRBV6-3 and TRBJ1-1; D might be TRBD1 (6 bases). The CDR3 runs to 16 residues. Germline V gene sequence: CDR1 MNHEY, CDR2 SVGEGT. V lost 1 base and J 7 bases, leaving 19 bases between the germline ends. CDR3 amino acids: CASSYYPGQQGGEAFF. CDR3 nucleotides: TGTGCCAGCAGTTACTACCCTGGACAGCAAGGGGGTGAAGCTTTCTTT.

The DNA for the CDR3 is TGTGCCAGCAGCTTGACTAGCAGCCGCACAGATACGCAGTATTTT. This codes for CASSLTSSRTDTQYF. V is TRBV7-2 and J is TRBJ2-3; 7 bases are shared with TRBD2. Germline CDR1 reads SGHTA; CDR2 reads FQGNSA. J was trimmed by 1 base and V by 3 bases; bases with no gene match: 4. CDR3 length equals 15 residues.